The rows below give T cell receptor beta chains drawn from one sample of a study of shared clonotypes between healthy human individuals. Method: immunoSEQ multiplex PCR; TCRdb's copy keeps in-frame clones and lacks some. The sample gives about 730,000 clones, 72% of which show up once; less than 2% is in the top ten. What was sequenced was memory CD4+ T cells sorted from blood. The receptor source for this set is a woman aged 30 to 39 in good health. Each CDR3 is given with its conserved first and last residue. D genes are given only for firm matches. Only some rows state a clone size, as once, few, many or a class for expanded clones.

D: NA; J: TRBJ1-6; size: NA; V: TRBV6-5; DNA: TGTGCCAGCAGTTACTCGAGCCCCCGGCATTCACCCCTCCACTTT; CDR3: CASSYSSPRHSPLHF
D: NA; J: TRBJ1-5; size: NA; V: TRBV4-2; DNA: TGTGCCAGCAGCCAGGGTGGGGGGGGGCTTAGCAATCAGCCCCAGCATTTT; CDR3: CASSQGGGGLSNQPQHF
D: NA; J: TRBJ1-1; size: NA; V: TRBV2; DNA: TGTGCCAGCAGTTACAGCTACATTGAAGCTTTCTTT; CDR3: CASSYSYIEAFF
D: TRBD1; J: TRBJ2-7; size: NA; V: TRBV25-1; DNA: TGTGCCAGCAGCAGGACAGGTGACAGCTCCTACGAGCAGTACTTC; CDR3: CASSRTGDSSYEQYF
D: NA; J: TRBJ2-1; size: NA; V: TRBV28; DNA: TGTGCCAGCCGGGTTGGGTCCTACAATGAGCAGTTCTTC; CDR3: CASRVGSYNEQFF
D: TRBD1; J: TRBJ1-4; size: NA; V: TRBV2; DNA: TGTGCCAGCTGGGGGACAGGGGCTGCAACTAATGAAAAACTGTTTTTT; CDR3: CASWGTGAATNEKLFF
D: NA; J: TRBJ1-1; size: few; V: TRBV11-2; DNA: TGTGCCAGCAGCTTATCCGCACAGGGACCGAACACTGAAGCTTTCTTT; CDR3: CASSLSAQGPNTEAFF
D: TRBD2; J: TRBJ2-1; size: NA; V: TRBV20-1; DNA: TGCAGTGCTAGCCGGGAGGCGGGACTGTTCTTC; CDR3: CSASREAGLFF
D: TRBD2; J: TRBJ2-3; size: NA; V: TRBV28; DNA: TGTGCCAGCAGCTACAGCGGGACTAGCACAGATACGCAGTATTTT; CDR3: CASSYSGTSTDTQYF
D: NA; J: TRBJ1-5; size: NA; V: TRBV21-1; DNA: TGTGCCAGCAGCAAAGTCGGTGGGACAGGGGCGCGCAATCAGCCCCAGCATTTT; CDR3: CASSKVGGTGARNQPQHF
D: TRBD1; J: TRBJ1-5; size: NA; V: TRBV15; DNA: TGTGCCACCAGCAGAGGCCGGACAGGGAGCGAGGGTCAGCCCCAGCATTTT; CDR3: CATSRGRTGSEGQPQHF
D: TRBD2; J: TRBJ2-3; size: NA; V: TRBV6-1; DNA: TGTGCCAGCCAGTTCTCTAGCGGGAGTAAGGATACGCAGTATTTT; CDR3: CASQFSSGSKDTQYF
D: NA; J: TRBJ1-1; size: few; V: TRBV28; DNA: TGTGCCAGCAGTCGGGGGCTAACTGAAGCTTTCTTT; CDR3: CASSRGLTEAFF
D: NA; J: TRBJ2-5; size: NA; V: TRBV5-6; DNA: TGTGCCAGCAGCGGTTCCAGGGTCCAGGAAGAGACCCAGTACTTC; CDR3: CASSGSRVQEETQYF
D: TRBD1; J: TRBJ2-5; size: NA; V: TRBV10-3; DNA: TGTGCCATCAGCGACAGGGCAGGGCCGTCTTCAGAGACCCAGTACTTC; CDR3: CAISDRAGPSSETQYF
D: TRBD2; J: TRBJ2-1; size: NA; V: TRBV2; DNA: TGTGCCAGCAGTGATTGGTATGGGACTATCGACAATGAGCAGTTCTTC; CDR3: CASSDWYGTIDNEQFF
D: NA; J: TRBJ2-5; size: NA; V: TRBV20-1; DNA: TGCAGTGCTAAGAGAGAGACCCAGTACTTC; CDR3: CSAKRETQYF
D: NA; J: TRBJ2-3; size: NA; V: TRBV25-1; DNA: TGTGCCAGCAGTGAATTTTCGGGGAATATCGATACGCAGTATTTT; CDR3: CASSEFSGNIDTQYF
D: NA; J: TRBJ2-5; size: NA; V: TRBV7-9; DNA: TGTGCCAGCAGCTTAGGAGGCGTCCGGGAGACCCAGTACTTC; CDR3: CASSLGGVRETQYF
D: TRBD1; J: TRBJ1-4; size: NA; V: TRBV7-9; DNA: TGTGCCAGCAGCTTACCTACGGGACAGTCTATGAGCGGTGAAAAACTGTTTTTT; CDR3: CASSLPTGQSMSGEKLFF
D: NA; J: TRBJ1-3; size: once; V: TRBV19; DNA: TGTGCCAGTAGCCAGGGTCAGTCGTCGGGTGGAAACACCATATATTTT; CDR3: CASSQGQSSGGNTIYF
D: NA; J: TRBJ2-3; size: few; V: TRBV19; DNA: TGTGCCAGTAGTATATCACTAGGGAGCACAGATACGCAGTATTTT; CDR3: CASSISLGSTDTQYF
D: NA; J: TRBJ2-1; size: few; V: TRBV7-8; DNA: TGTGCCAGCAGGGACCCGAAATCCTCCTACAATGAGCAGTTCTTC; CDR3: CASRDPKSSYNEQFF
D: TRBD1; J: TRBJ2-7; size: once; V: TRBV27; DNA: TGTGCCAGCTGGGACCTTATACAGGGGACGTCCGAGCAGTACTTC; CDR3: CASWDLIQGTSEQYF
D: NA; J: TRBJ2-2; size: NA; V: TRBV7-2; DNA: TGTGCCAGCACCCCGACGGTTTATCCGAACACCGGGGAGCTGTTTTTT; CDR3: CASTPTVYPNTGELFF
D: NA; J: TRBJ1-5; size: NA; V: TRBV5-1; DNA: TGCGCCAGCAGCTTGGACGGAAGGAGCAATCAGCCCCAGCATTTT; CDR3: CASSLDGRSNQPQHF
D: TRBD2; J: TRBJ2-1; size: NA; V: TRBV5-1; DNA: TGCGCCAGCAGCTTGGGGCCCCTAGGCGGGAGCTACAATGAGCAGTTCTTC; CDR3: CASSLGPLGGSYNEQFF
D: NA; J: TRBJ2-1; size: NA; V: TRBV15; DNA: TGTGCCACCAGCCCTCCGCTCGCGGAGATCTACAATGAGCAGTTCTTC; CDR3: CATSPPLAEIYNEQFF
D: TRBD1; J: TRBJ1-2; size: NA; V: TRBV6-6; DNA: TGTGCCAGCAGTTACACCGGGACAGGCGAGGGGAATGGCTACACCTTC; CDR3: CASSYTGTGEGNGYTF
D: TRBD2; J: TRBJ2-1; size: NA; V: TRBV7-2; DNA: TGTGCCAGCAGCTTAGTACCCCCCGGGGGGTTCAACTACAATGAGCAGTTCTTC; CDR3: CASSLVPPGGFNYNEQFF
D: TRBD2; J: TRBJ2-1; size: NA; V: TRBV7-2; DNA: TGTGCCAGCAGCTTCGGGACTAGCACATACAATGAGCAGTTCTTC; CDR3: CASSFGTSTYNEQFF
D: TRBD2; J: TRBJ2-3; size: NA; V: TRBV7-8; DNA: TGTGCCAGCAGGGCTACTCGGGTAGCGGGAGAGAAGGATACGCAGTATTTT; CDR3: CASRATRVAGEKDTQYF
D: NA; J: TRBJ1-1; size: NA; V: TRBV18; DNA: TGTGCCAGCTCTGGGGACACTGAAGCTTTCTTT; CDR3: CASSGDTEAFF
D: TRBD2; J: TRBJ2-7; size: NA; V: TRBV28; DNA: TGTGCCAGCAGTTCCTCTCTAGCGGGAGTGCGCGAGCAGTACTTC; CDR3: CASSSSLAGVREQYF
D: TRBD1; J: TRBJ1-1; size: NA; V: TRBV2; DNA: TGTGCCAGCAGTCCGAGACAGGGGTTGAACACTGAAGCTTTCTTT; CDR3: CASSPRQGLNTEAFF
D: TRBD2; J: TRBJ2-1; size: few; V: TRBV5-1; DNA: TGCGCCAGCAGTTCCGGACTAGCGGGGACTAATGAGCAGTTCTTC; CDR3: CASSSGLAGTNEQFF
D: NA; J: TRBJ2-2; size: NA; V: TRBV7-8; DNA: TGTGCCAGCAGCTTAGCTCAGCTCACCGGGGAGCTGTTTTTT; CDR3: CASSLAQLTGELFF
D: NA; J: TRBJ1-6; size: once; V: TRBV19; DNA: TGTGCCAGTAGTCAGGGGAATTCACCCCTCCACTTT; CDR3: CASSQGNSPLHF
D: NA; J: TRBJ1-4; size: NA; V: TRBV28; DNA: TGTGCCAGCAGCATGGTGGCTGGGGAACACGAAAAACTGTTTTTT; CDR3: CASSMVAGEHEKLFF
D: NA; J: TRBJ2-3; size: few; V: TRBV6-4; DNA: TGTGCCAGCAGTGAAAAAGTGTCAGGGGGGTCAGATACGCAGTATTTT; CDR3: CASSEKVSGGSDTQYF
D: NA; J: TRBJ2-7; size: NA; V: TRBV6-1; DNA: TGTGCCAGCAACGAAGGGGCCGAGATCTGCTACGAGCAGTACTTC; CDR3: CASNEGAEICYEQYF
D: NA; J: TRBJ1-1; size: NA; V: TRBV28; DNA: TGTGCCAGCAGCTCACCGGGACAAATGAACACTGAAGCTTTCTTT; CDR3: CASSSPGQMNTEAFF
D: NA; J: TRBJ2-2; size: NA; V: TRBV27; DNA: TGTGCCAGCAGTTCCATGGACAGTCCGGGCACCGGGGAGCTGTTTTTT; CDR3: CASSSMDSPGTGELFF
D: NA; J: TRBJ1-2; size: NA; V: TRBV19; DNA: TGTGCCAGTAGTATAGTAGTGTCGGCAATCGATGGCTACACCTTC; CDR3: CASSIVVSAIDGYTF
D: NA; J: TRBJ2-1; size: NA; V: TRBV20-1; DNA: TGCAGTGCGATTTTCTCCAATGAGCAGTTCTTC; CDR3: CSAIFSNEQFF
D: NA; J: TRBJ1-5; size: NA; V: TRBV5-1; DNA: TGCGCCAGCAGCCCGAATAGCAATCAGCCCCAGCATTTT; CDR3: CASSPNSNQPQHF
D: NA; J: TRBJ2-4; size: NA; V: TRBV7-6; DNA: TGTGCCAGCAGCTTAGGGGGAGCCAAAAACATTCAGTACTTC; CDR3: CASSLGGAKNIQYF
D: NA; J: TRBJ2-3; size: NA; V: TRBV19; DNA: TGTGCCAGTAGCCCCGTAGCAGCAGATACGCAGTATTTT; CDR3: CASSPVAADTQYF
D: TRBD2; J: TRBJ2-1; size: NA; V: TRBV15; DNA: TGTGCCACCAGAGGGGGACTAGTCCATGAGCAGTTCTTC; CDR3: CATRGGLVHEQFF
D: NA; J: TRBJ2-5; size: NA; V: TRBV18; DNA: TGTGCCAGCTCACCAAGGAGCGCGTACCAAGAGACCCAGTACTTC; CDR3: CASSPRSAYQETQYF
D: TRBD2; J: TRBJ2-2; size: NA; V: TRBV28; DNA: TGTGCCAGCAGTTTAAGCGGGAGTGAGGCCGGGGAGCTGTTTTTT; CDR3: CASSLSGSEAGELFF
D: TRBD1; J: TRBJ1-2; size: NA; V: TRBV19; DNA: TGTGCCAGTAGTGCCTCCTTGACAGGGGGTGGCTACACCTTC; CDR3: CASSASLTGGGYTF
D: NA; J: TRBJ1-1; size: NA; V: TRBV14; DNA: TGTGCCAGCAGCCAAGCTCGCGGGGCGAACACTGAAGCTTTCTTT; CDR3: CASSQARGANTEAFF
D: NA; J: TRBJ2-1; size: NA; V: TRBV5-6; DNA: TGTGCCAGCAGCTTGGTGTCCGGATACAATGAGCAGTTCTTC; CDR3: CASSLVSGYNEQFF